This paragraph covers one TCR beta chain sequence. Its matching antigen is unknown. A much larger clonotype is one base distant, so this may be a read error. V was pared by 7 bases and J by 3 bases, with 5 bases of the junction left unmatched. CDR1 and CDR2 from the germline V gene are LGHNA and YNFKEQ. The CDR3 has 14 residues. These data belong to a study of T-cell reconstitution after alpha-beta-depleted transplantation in children. Findings and caveats of the study: As was reported, about two months after transplant, alpha-beta T cells came from several hundred expanded graft clones. Where some patients showed high TCRbeta diversity at day 60, it came from recipient T cells and thymic progenitors that had survived. Newly produced T cells mostly accounted for T-cell counts and diversity one year post-transplant.

As it was prepared, the TCRbeta library received unique molecular identifiers. Each CDR3 protein is one row after TCRdb ran MiXCR on the PCR reads. The sample yields about 210,000 distinct CDR3 sequences, roughly 18% seen once. This chain connects TRBV4-2 to TRBJ2-7; 11 nucleotides line up with TRBD1. This clonotype was obtained from a male patient between 2 and 10 years old who had a stem cell transplant for acute lymphoblastic leukemia, so the T cells may come from the graft donor. The specimen was PBMCs, mostly from graft donor cells, collected 360 days after TCRalphabeta/CD19-depleted stem cell transplant. The CDR3 loop is CASTPGTGGYEQYF. In DNA form, the CDR3 reads TGTGCCAGCACCCCCGGGACAGGGGGCTACGAGCAGTACTTC.